Presented here are 5 T cell receptor beta chains from one specimen sequenced in a study of beta chain features in type 1 diabetes. Findings and caveats of the study: Type 1 diabetes patients showed a moderate but significant shortening of TCRB CDR3s in all four CD4+ subsets.

These receptors have no identified antigens. Since all of the isolated RNA was reverse transcribed, expressed TCRB transcripts were what got sequenced. Assay used: immunoSEQ multiplex PCR; TCRdb lists only in-frame clones, some missing. The sample lists hundreds of thousands of clones; roughly 13% were seen once. Sequencing input: naive CD4+ T cells from blood. Receptor source: a man between 18 and 35 years old with type 1 diabetes.

The gene calls are TRBV25-1 and TRBJ2-2; D uncertain. The germline gives CDR1 MGHDK, CDR2 SYGVNS. V shed 5 bases and J shed 8 bases, with 6 bases lying between them. The CDR3 extends over 11 amino acids. This CDR3 reads CASSSQGELFF. The CDR3 nucleotides read TGTGCCAGCAGTTCCCAAGGGGAGCTGTTTTTT.

This clone was observed a few times. This sequence joins TRBV7-2 and TRBJ1-6, with 9 bases identical to TRBD1. This CDR3 comprises 16 residues. Trimming at V came to 5 bases and at J to 10 bases, leaving 12 bases not matched to a gene. Germline V gene sequence: CDR1 SGHTA, CDR2 FQGNSA. CDR3 nucleotide sequence: TGTGCCAGCAGCCCTCACTGGGACAGGGAAACATCACCCCTCCACTTT. This codes for CASSPHWDRETSPLHF.

V is TRBV5-8 and J is TRBJ2-3, with no clear D. Germline lookup yields CDR1 SGHTS and CDR2 YDEGEE. CDR3 length: 11 residues. Between the trimmed V and J ends, which lost 5 bases and 9 bases, there was a span of 10 bases. CDR3 sequence (DNA): TGTGCCAGCAGTGGAGCTTGGACGCAGTATTTT. Its translation is CASSGAWTQYF. The full variable domain, with the rest looked up from reference TRBV5-8 and TRBJ2-3, is EAGVTQSPTHLIKTRGQQATLRCSPISGHTSVYWYQQALGLGLQFLLWYDEGEERNRGNFPPRFSGRQFPNYSSELNVNALELEDSALYLCASSGAWTQYFGPGTRLTVL.

This clone came up a few times. This chain connects TRBV6-6 to TRBJ2-3; D unresolved. V was clipped by 2 bases and J by 5 bases, with 8 bases between them. The germline V gene encodes CDR1 MNHNY and CDR2 SVGAGI (reference sequence). The CDR3 length is 13 residues. DNA of the CDR3: TGTGCCAGCAGTTACGGGTATTTAGATACGCAGTATTTT. Translated: CASSYGYLDTQYF.

This clone was seen only a few times. Other DNA sequences in the sample encode the same CDR3. V is TRBV30 and J is TRBJ2-7; 10 positions agree with TRBD1. CDR1 is GTSNPN and CDR2 is SVGIG in the germline V gene (reference sequence). This CDR3 spans 12 amino acids. The V and J ends lost 8 bases and 4 bases, in that order; junction bases with no gene match: 5. The CDR3 spells CAGGQGSYEQYF. DNA of the CDR3: TGTGCCGGGGGACAGGGGAGTTACGAGCAGTACTTC. The whole variable domain, remainder taken from reference TRBV30 and TRBJ2-7, is SQTIHQWPATLVQPVGSPLSLECTVEGTSNPNLYWYRQAAGRGLQLLFYSVGIGQISSEVPQNLSASRPQDRQFILSSKKLLLSDSGFYLCAGGQGSYEQYFGPGTRLTVT.